The entry that follows covers one T cell receptor beta chain sequence. Its antigen is not known. The data belong to a study of cytomegalovirus exposure and HLA in healthy donors. V was cut by 2 bases and J by 1 base, with 6 bases left in between. Germline values: CDR1 SGDLS, CDR2 YYNGEE. This CDR3 region has 13 residues. Primers included in the PCR were 60 Vbeta and 13 Jbeta primers. Repertoires were generated with immunoSEQ multiplex PCR, while TCRdb's copy carries only in-frame clones and drops some. The table shows 150,000 to 180,000 clones, with around 81% occurring only once. Study conclusions and caveats: Sequencing likely produced, as an artifact, a cluster of highly shared sequence variants.

The clonotype originates from a woman aged 40 to 55 in good health and CMV-seropositive. V and J are TRBV9 and TRBJ1-1; the D is unclear. The sample comprised PBMCs. The CDR3 loop reads CASSVISNTEAFF. CDR3 DNA: TGTGCCAGCAGCGTTATTTCGAACACTGAAGCTTTCTTT.